This T cell receptor beta chain was sequenced in a study of post-analysis software for immune sequencing data. Libraries were made from TCR beta cDNA, and they carried unique molecular identifiers. Out of 1 to 10 million T cells, some 480,000 cDNA molecules were generated. TCRdb analysed the PCR reads with MiXCR anew, one entry per CDR3 protein. Seen here are roughly 650,000 distinct CDR3 sequences, approximately 60% observed once, and the top ten hold about 11%. What was sequenced was blood. The source is a girl aged 2 to 9 with multiple sclerosis.

In nucleotides, the CDR3 is TGTGCCAGCAGCGGAGGTGGTCGGTTACACAATCAGCCCCAGCATTTT. Its translation: CASSGGGRLHNQPQHF. The rearrangement links TRBV5-6 to TRBJ1-5, with D uncertain. Trimming shortened V by 4 bases and J by 3 bases, and 17 bases separated the two germline ends. This CDR3 region has 16 residues. The germline gives CDR1 SGHDT, CDR2 YYEEEE.